Following are 4 T cell receptor beta chains from one sample sequenced in a study of OX40 agonist ivuxolimab in advanced cancers. Some clones are missing from TCRdb's copy, which holds only in-frame ones; the method was immunoSEQ multiplex PCR. The sample yields about 77,000 clones, about 85% seen once. Here the sequenced sample was CD4+ or CD8+ T cells sorted from blood, taken in a trial of the OX40 agonist ivuxolimab. Every receptor here comes from an adult with an advanced solid tumor such as melanoma, head and neck, liver or kidney cancer.

This clone was picked up one time. V usage is TRBV11-1 and J usage is TRBJ2-3; D is undetermined. This CDR3 has 15 residues. Trimming took off 3 bases at V and 0 bases at J, with 10 bases between the two ends. Germline V gene lookup returns CDR1 SGHAT and CDR2 FQDESV (reference sequence). Here the CDR3 DNA reads TGTGCCAGCAGCTTCGTTCGATCCAGCACAGATACGCAGTATTTT. Translating gives CASSFVRSSTDTQYF.

The CDR3 is CASSLVGSAGELFF. The DNA for the CDR3 is TGTGCCAGCAGCTTAGTGGGTTCCGCCGGGGAGCTGTTTTTT. This rearrangement joins TRBV7-6 to TRBJ2-2; D not certain. The V and J ends lost 1 base and 6 bases respectively, with 9 bases between them. Looked up from germline, CDR1 is SGHVS and CDR2 is FNYEAQ. The CDR3 runs to 14 residues. Filled out from reference TRBV7-6 and TRBJ2-2, the complete variable domain reads GAGVSQSPRYKVTKRGQDVALRCDPISGHVSLYWYRQALGQGPEFLTYFNYEAQQDKSGLPNDRFSAERPEGSISTLTIQRTEQRDSAMYRCASSLVGSAGELFFGEGSRLTVL.

The count of this clone is one. CDR3 in DNA: TGTGCCATCAGTGAGCCCGGGACCCGCACAGATACGCAGTATTTT. Its protein product is CAISEPGTRTDTQYF. The rearrangement uses TRBV10-3 and TRBJ2-3, with D possibly being TRBD1 or TRBD2 (5 bases each). Deletions cut 2 bases from V and 1 base from J, with 10 bases between. This CDR3 is 15 amino acids long. CDR1 ENHRY and CDR2 SYGVKD come from the germline V gene.

The chain couples TRBV18 to TRBJ2-3; D is perhaps TRBD2 (5 bases). Germline CDR1 KGHSH, CDR2 LQKENI. This CDR3 spans 12 amino acids. The V and J ends lost 6 bases and 5 bases respectively, with 9 bases between them. The CDR3, as DNA: TGTGCCAGCTCCCCTGGACTAGATACGCAGTATTTT. Translation gives CASSPGLDTQYF.